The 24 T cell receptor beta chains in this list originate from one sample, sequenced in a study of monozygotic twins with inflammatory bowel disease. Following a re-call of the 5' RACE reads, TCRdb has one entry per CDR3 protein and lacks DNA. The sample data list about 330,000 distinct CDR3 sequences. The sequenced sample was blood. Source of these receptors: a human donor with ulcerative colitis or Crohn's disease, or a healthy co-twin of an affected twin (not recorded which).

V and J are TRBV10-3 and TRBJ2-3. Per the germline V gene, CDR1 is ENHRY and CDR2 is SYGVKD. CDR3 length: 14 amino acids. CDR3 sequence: CAISEMGSRDTQYF.

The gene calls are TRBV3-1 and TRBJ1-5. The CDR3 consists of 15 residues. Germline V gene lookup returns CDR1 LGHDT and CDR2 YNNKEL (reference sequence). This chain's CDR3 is CASSQDLGVGQPQHF. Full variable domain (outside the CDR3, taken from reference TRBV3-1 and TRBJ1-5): DTAVSQTPKYLVTQMGNDKSIKCEQNLGHDTMYWYKQDSKKFLKIMFSYNNKELIINETVPNRFSPKSPDKAHLNLHINSLELGDSAVYFCASSQDLGVGQPQHFGDGTRLSIL.

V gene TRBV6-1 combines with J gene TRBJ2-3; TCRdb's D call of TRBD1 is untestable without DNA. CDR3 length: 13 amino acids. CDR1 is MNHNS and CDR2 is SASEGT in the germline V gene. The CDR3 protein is CASREQGSDTQYF.

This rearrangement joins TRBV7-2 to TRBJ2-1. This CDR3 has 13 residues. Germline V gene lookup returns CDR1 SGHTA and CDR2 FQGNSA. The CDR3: CASSPRVNNEQFF.

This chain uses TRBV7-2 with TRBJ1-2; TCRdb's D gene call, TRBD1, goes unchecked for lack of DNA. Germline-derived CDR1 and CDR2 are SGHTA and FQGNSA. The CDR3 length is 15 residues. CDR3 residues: CASSLPLDRAYGYTF.

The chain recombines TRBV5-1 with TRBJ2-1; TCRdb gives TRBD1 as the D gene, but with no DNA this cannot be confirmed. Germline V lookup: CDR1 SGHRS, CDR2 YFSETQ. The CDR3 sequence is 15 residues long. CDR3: CASSLVAGLDNEQFF.

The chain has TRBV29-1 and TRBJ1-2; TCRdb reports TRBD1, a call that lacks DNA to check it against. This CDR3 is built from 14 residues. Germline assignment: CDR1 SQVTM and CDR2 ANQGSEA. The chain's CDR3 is CSVTLGASNYGYTF.

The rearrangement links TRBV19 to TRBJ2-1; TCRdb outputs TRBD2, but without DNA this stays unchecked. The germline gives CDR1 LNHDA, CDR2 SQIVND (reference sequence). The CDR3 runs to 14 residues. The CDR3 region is CASSAIAGPHEQFF.

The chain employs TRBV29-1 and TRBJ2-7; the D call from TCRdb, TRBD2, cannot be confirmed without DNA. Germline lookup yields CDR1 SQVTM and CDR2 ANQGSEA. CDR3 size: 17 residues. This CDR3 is CSVEEPIGQRGDYEQYF.

The CDR3 here is CASSLGQYYNEQFF. This chain connects TRBV5-6 to TRBJ2-1; TCRdb indicates TRBD1, and absent DNA this call remains unverified. Germline CDR1 SGHDT, CDR2 YYEEEE. The length of the CDR3 is 14 residues.

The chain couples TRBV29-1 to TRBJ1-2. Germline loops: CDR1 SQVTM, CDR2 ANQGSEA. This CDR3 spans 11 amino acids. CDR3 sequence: CSVGETYGYTF. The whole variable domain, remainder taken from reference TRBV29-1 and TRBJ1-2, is SAVISQKPSRDICQRGTSLTIQCQVDSQVTMMFWYRQQPGQSLTLIATANQGSEATYESGFVIDKFPISRPNLTFSTLTVSNMSPEDSSIYLCSVGETYGYTFGSGTRLTVV.

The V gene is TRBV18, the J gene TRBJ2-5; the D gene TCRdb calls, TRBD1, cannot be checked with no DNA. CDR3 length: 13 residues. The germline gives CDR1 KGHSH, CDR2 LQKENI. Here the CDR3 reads CASSRDRQETQYF.

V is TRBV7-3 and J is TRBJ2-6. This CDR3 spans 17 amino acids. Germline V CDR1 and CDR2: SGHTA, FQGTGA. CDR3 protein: CASSLAGSASGANVLTF.

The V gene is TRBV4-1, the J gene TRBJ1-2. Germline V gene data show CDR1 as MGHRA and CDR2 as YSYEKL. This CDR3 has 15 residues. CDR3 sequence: CASSQEGEGIYGYTF.

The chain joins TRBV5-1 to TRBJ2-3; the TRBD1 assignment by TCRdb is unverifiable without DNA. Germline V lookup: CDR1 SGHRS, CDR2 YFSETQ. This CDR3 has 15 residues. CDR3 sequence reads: CASSLGDSRTDTQYF.

CDR3 region: CASSGARTGGTEAFF. The gene calls are TRBV5-5 and TRBJ1-1; without DNA, the TCRdb call of TRBD1 cannot be checked. The germline V gene encodes CDR1 SGHKS and CDR2 YYEKEE (reference sequence). The CDR3 extends over 15 amino acids.

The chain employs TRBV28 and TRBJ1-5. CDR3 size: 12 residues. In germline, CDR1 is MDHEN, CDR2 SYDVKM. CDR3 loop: CASTSLDQPQHF.

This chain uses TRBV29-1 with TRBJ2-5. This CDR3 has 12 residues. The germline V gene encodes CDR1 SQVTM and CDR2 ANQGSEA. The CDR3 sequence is CSVDLDTETQYF.

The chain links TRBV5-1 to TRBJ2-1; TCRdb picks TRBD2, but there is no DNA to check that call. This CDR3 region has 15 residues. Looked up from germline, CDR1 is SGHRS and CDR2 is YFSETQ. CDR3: CASSLPAGYNDEQFF. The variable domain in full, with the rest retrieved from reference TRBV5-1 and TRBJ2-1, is KAGVTQTPRYLIKTRGQQVTLSCSPISGHRSVSWYQQTPGQGLQFLFEYFSETQRNKGNFPGRFSGRQFSNSRSEMNVSTLELGDSALYLCASSLPAGYNDEQFFGPGTRLTVL.

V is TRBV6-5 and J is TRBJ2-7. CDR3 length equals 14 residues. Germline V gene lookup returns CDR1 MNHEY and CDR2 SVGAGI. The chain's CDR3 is CASRLGPSSYEQYF.

CDR3 sequence reads: CASSPTEYNEQFF. The V and J genes are TRBV18 and TRBJ2-1. The CDR3 has 13 residues. CDR1 is KGHSH, CDR2 LQKENI, per germline.

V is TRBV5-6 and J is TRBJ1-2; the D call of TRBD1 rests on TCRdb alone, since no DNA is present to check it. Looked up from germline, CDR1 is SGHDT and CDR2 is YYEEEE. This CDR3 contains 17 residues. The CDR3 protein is CASSPSQDINLNYGYTF.

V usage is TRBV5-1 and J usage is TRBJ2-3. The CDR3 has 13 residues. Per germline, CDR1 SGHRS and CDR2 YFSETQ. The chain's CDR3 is CASRVLYTDTQYF.

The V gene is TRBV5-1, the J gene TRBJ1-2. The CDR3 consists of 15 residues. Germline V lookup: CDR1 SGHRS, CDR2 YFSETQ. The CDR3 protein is CASSLGVGLSYGYTF.